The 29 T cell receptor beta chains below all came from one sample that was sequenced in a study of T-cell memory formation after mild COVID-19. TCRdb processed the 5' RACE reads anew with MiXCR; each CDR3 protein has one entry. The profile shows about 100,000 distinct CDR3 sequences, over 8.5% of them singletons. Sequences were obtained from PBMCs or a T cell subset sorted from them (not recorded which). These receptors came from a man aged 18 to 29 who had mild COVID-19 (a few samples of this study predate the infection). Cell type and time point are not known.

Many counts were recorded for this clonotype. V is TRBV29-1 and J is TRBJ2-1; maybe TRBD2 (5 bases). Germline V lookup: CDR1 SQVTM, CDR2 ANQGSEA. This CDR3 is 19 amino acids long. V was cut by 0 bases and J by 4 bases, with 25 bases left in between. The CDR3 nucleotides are TGCAGCGTTGAAGAAGGTGGCAGCGGAGAAATCAGCCCTTACAATGAGCAGTTCTTC. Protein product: CSVEEGGSGEISPYNEQFF.

The CDR3 spells CASSVVRGGPTDTQYF. Written as DNA, the CDR3 is TGTGCCAGCAGCGTAGTACGGGGGGGGCCGACAGATACGCAGTATTTT. The rearrangement joins TRBV9 to TRBJ2-3; TRBD2 matches at 8 bases. J gave up 3 bases and V 0 bases, and 6 bases lay outside the gene matches. The CDR3 extends over 16 amino acids. Per the germline V gene, CDR1 is SGDLS and CDR2 is YYNGEE.

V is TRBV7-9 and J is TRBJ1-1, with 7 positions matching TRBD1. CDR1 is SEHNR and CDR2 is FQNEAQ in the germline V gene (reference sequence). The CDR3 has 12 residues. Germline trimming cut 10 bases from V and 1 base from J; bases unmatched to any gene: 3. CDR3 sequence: CATGGKNTEAFF. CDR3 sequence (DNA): TGTGCCACAGGGGGTAAGAACACTGAAGCTTTCTTT.

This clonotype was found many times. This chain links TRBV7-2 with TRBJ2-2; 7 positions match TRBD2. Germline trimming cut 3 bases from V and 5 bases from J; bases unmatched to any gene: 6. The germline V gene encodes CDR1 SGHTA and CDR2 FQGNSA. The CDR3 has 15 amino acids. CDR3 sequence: CASSFFLGGTGELFF. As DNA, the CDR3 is TGTGCCAGCAGCTTCTTCCTGGGGGGGACCGGGGAGCTGTTTTTT.

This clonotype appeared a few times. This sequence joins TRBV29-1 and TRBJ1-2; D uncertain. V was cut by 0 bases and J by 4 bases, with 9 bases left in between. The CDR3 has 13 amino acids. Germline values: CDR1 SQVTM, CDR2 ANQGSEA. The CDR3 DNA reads TGCAGCGTTGAAGATGGGCAGACCTATGGCTACACCTTC. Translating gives CSVEDGQTYGYTF.

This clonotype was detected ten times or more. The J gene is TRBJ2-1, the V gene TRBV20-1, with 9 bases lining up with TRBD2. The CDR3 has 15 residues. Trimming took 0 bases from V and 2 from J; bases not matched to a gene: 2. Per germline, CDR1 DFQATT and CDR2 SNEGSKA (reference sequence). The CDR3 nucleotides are TGCAGTGCTAGAGATAGCGGGGGACCCTACAATGAGCAGTTCTTC. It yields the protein CSARDSGGPYNEQFF.

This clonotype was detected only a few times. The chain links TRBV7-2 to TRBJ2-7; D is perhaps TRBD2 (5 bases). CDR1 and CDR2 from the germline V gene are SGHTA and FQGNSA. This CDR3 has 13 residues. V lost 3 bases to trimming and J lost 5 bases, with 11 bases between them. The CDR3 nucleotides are TGTGCCAGCAGCTTGTTTGAGGGAGACGAGCAGTACTTC. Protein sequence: CASSLFEGDEQYF. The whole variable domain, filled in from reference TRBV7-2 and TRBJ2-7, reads GAGVSQSPSNKVTEKGKDVELRCDPISGHTALYWYRQSLGQGLEFLIYFQGNSAPDKSGLPSDRFSAERTGGSVSTLTIQRTQQEDSAVYLCASSLFEGDEQYFGPGTRLTVT.

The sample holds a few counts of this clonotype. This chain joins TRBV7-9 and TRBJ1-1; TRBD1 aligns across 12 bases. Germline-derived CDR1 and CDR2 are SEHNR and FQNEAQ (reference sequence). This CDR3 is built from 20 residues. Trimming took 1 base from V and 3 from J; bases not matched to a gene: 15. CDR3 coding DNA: TGTGCCAGCAGCTTAGGGCCGGGACAGGGGGCATTCGGTGAGCACACTGAAGCTTTCTTT. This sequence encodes CASSLGPGQGAFGEHTEAFF.

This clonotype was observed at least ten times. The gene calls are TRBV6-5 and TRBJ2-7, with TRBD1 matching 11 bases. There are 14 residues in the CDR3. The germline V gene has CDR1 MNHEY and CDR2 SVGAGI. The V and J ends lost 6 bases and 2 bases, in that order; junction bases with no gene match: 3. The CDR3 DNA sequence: TGTGCCAGCAGCTTGGGACAGGGGGCCTACGAGCAGTACTTC. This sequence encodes CASSLGQGAYEQYF.

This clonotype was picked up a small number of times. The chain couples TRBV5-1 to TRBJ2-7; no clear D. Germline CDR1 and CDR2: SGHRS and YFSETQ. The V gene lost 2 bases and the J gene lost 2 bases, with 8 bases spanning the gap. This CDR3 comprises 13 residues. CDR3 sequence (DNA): TGCGCCAGCAGCTTAGAAGTTCCCTACGAGCAGTACTTC. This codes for CASSLEVPYEQYF.

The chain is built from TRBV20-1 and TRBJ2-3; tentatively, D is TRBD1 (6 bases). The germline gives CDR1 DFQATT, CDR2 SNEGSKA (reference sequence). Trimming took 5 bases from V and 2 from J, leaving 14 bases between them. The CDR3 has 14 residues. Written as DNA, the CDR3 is TGCAGTGCTGGCCGGGACACAGTCACAGATACGCAGTATTTT. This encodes CSAGRDTVTDTQYF.

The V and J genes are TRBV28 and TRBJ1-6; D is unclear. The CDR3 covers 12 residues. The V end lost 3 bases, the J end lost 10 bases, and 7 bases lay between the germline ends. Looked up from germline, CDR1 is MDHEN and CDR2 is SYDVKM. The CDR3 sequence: CASSFDGSPLHF. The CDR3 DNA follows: TGTGCCAGCAGTTTCGACGGGTCACCCCTCCACTTT.

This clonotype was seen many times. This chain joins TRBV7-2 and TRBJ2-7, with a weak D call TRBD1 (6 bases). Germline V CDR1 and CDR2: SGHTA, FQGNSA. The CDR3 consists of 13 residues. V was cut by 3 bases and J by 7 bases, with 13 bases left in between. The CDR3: CASSLTGPREQYF. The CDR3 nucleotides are TGTGCCAGCAGCTTGACAGGACCTCGGGAGCAGTACTTC.

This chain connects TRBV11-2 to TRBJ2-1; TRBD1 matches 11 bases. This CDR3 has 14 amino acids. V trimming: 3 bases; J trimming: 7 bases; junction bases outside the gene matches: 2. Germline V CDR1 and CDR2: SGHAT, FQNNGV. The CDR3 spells CASSFGTGGNEQFF. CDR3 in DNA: TGTGCCAGCAGCTTTGGGACAGGGGGGAATGAGCAGTTCTTC. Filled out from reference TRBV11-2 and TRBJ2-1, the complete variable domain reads EAGVAQSPRYKIIEKRQSVAFWCNPISGHATLYWYQQILGQGPKLLIQFQNNGVVDDSQLPKDRFSAERLKGVDSTLKIQPAKLEDSAVYLCASSFGTGGNEQFFGPGTRLTVL.

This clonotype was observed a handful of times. This CDR3 reads CASSLREGRGTEAFF. The CDR3 DNA reads as TGCGCCAGCAGCCTGAGGGAGGGGCGGGGAACTGAAGCTTTCTTT. V usage is TRBV4-1 and J usage is TRBJ1-1; tentatively, D is TRBD1 (5 bases). Trimming pared 4 bases from V and 5 bases from J, leaving 17 bases between. This CDR3 comprises 15 residues. The V gene's germline CDR1 is MGHRA and CDR2 YSYEKL.

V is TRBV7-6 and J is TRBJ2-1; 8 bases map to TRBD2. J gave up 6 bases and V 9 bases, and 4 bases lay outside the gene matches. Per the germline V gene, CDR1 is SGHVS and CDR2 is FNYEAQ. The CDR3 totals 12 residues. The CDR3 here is CASSGVLNEQFF. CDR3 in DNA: TGTGCCAGTAGCGGGGTCCTCAATGAGCAGTTCTTC. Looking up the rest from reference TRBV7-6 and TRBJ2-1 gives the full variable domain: GAGVSQSPRYKVTKRGQDVALRCDPISGHVSLYWYRQALGQGPEFLTYFNYEAQQDKSGLPNDRFSAERPEGSISTLTIQRTEQRDSAMYRCASSGVLNEQFFGPGTRLTVL.

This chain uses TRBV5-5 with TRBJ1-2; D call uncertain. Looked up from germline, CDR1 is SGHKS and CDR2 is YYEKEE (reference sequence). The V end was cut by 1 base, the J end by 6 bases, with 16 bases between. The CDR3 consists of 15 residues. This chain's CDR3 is CASSLSVHPRDGYTF. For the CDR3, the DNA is TGTGCCAGCAGCTTGTCCGTCCACCCAAGGGATGGCTACACCTTC.

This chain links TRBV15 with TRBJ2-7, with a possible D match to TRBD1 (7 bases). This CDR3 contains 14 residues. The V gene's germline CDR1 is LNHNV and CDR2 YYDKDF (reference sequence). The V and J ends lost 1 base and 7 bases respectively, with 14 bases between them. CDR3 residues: CATSRVQGGTEQYF. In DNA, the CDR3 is TGTGCCACCAGCAGAGTCCAGGGGGGAACTGAGCAGTACTTC. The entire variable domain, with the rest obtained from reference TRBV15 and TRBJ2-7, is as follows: DAMVIQNPRYQVTQFGKPVTLSCSQTLNHNVMYWYQQKSSQAPKLLFHYYDKDFNNEADTPDNFQSRRPNTSFCFLDIRSPGLGDTAMYLCATSRVQGGTEQYFGPGTRLTVT.

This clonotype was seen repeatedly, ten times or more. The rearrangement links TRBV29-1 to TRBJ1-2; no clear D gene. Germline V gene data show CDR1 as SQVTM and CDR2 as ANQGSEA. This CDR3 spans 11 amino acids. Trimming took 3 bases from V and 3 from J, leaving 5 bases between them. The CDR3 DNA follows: TGCAGCGTTGAGGAGGACTATGGCTACACCTTC. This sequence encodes CSVEEDYGYTF.

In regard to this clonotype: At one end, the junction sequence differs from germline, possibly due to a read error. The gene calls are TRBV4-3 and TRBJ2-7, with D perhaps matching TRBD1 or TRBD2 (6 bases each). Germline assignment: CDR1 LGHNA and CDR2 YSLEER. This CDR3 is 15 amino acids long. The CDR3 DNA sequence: TGCGCCAGCAGCCAAGATAGGGGGGCCACCTACGAGCGGTACTTC. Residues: CASSQDRGATYERYF.

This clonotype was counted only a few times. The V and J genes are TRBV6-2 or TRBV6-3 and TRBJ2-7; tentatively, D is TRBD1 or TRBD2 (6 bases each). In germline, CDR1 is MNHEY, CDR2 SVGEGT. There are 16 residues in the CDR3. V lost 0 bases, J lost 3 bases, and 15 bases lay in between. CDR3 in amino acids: CASSYSIPGASYEQYF. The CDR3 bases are TGTGCCAGCAGTTACTCGATCCCGGGGGCGAGCTACGAGCAGTACTTC.

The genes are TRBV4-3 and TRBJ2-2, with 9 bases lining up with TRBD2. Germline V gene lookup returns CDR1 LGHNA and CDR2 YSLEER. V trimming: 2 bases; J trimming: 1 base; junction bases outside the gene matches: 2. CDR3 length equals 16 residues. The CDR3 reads CASSQYSGGNTGELFF. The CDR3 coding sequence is TGCGCCAGCAGCCAATATAGCGGGGGGAACACCGGGGAGCTGTTTTTT.

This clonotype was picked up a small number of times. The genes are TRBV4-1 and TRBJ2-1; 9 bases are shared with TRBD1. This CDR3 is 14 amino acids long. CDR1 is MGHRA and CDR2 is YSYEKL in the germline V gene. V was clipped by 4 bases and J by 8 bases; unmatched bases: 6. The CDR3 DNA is TGCGCCAGCAGCCCGGACAGGGGCTTGGATGAGCAGTTCTTC. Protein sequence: CASSPDRGLDEQFF.

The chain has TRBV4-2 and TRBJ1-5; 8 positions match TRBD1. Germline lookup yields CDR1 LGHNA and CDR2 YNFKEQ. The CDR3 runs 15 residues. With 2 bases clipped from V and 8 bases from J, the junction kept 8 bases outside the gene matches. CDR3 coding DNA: TGTGCCAGCAGCCAATCCGGACAGGGAGGAAAGCCCCAGCATTTT. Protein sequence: CASSQSGQGGKPQHF.

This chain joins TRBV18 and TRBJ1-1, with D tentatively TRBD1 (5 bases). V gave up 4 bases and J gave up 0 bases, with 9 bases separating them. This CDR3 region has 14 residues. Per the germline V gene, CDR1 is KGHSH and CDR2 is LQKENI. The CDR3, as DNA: TGTGCCAGCTCACTGAGAGGGGTGAACACTGAAGCTTTCTTT. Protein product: CASSLRGVNTEAFF. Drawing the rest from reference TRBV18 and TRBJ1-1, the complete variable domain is NAGVMQNPRHLVRRRGQEARLRCSPMKGHSHVYWYRQLPEEGLKFMVYLQKENIIDESGMPKERFSAEFPKEGPSILRIQQVVRGDSAAYFCASSLRGVNTEAFFGQGTRLTVV.

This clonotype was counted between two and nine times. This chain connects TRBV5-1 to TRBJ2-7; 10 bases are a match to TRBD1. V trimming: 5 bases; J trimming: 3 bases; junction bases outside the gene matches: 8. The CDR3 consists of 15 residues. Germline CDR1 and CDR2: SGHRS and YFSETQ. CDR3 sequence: CASSPGTGVFYEQYF. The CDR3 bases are TGCGCCAGCAGTCCCGGGACAGGGGTTTTCTACGAGCAGTACTTC. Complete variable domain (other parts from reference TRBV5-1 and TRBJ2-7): KAGVTQTPRYLIKTRGQQVTLSCSPISGHRSVSWYQQTPGQGLQFLFEYFSETQRNKGNFPGRFSGRQFSNSRSEMNVSTLELGDSALYLCASSPGTGVFYEQYFGPGTRLTVT.

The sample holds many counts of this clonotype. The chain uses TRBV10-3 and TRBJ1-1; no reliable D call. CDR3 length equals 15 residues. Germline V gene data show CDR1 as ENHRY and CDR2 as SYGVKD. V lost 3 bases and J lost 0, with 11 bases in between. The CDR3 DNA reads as TGTGCCATCAGTGACCTACACATCATGAACACTGAAGCTTTCTTT. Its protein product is CAISDLHIMNTEAFF.

The CDR3 loop reads CASSVAGGQYEQYV. CDR3 DNA: TGCGCCAGCAGTGTTGCAGGGGGGCAATACGAGCAGTACGTC. This chain uses TRBV10-2 with TRBJ2-7, with a tentative D call TRBD1 (7 bases). The V and J ends lost 4 bases and 4 bases respectively, with 14 bases between them. The CDR3 is made up of 14 amino acids. The germline V gene has CDR1 WSHSY and CDR2 SAAADI.

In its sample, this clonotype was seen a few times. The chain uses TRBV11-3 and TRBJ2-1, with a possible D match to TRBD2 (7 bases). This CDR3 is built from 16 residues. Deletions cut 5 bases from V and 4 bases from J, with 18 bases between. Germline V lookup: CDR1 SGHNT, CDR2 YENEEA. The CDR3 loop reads CASSPYKGGGYNEQFF. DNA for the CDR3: TGTGCCAGCAGCCCCTACAAGGGGGGGGGGTACAATGAGCAGTTCTTC.